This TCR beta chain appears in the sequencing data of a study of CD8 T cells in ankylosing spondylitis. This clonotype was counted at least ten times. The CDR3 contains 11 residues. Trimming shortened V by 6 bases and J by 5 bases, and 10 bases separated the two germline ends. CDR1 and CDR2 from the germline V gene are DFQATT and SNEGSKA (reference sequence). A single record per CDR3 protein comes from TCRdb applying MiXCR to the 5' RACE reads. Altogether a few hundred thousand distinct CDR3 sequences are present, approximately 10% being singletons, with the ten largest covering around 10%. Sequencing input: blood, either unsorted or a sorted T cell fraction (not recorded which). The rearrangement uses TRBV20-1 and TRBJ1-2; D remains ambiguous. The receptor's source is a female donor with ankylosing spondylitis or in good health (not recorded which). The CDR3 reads CSAKTDYGYTF. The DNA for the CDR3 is TGCAGTGCGAAAACGGATTATGGCTACACCTTC.